These T cell receptor beta chains were read from a single sample in a study of technical replicates of blood from a handful of donors. Profiling relied on immunoSEQ multiplex PCR, and the TCRdb table lists in-frame clones only, not all of them. The sample yields some 17,000 clones, roughly 84% seen once. The sample taken for sequencing was PBMCs. Every receptor here comes from a human donor in good health. Each CDR3 is given with its conserved first and last residue. A D gene is named only where the DNA matches it firmly. Clone size is not always given. Where it is, it says once, few, many or a class for expanded clones.

V: TRBV5-1; size: .; D: TRBD1; J: TRBJ2-3; CDR3: CASSIGTGSTDTQYF; DNA: TGCGCCAGCAGCATAGGGACAGGGAGCACAGATACGCAGTATTTT
V: TRBV30; size: once; D: .; J: TRBJ2-1; CDR3: CAWSPGELSYNEQFF; DNA: TGTGCCTGGAGCCCCGGGGAATTGTCCTACAATGAGCAGTTCTTC
V: TRBV2; size: .; D: TRBD2; J: TRBJ2-7; CDR3: CASSDRLAGDEQYF; DNA: TGTGCCAGCAGTGATAGGCTAGCGGGAGACGAGCAGTACTTC
V: TRBV27; size: once; D: TRBD1; J: TRBJ2-1; CDR3: CASSLRDRGGNEQFF; DNA: TGTGCCAGCAGTTTAAGGGACAGGGGCGGCAATGAGCAGTTCTTC
V: TRBV19; size: .; D: .; J: TRBJ1-1; CDR3: CASRVQGSVAEAFF; DNA: TGTGCCAGTAGGGTACAGGGTTCAGTCGCTGAAGCTTTCTTT
V: TRBV27; size: once; D: TRBD2; J: TRBJ2-3; CDR3: CASSLGSSGSTDTQYF; DNA: TGTGCCAGCAGTTTAGGGAGTAGCGGGAGCACAGATACGCAGTATTTT
V: TRBV6-1; size: .; D: TRBD1; J: TRBJ1-4; CDR3: CASSSGQGGEKLFF; DNA: TGTGCCAGCAGTTCGGGACAGGGCGGCGAAAAACTGTTTTTT
V: TRBV28; size: .; D: .; J: TRBJ2-7; CDR3: CASSFLGANEQYF; DNA: TGTGCCAGCAGTTTTTTAGGGGCGAACGAGCAGTACTTC
V: TRBV27; size: .; D: TRBD2; J: TRBJ2-5; CDR3: CASRLGTRVETQYF; DNA: TGTGCCAGCAGGCTCGGGACTAGGGTAGAGACCCAGTACTTC
V: TRBV29-1; size: .; D: TRBD2; J: TRBJ2-1; CDR3: CSVEDWASGTSYNEQFF; DNA: TGCAGCGTTGAAGATTGGGCTAGCGGGACCTCCTACAATGAGCAGTTCTTC
V: TRBV18; size: .; D: TRBD1; J: TRBJ1-2; CDR3: CASSPRGQEGYGYTF; DNA: TGTGCCAGCTCACCCAGGGGGCAGGAGGGCTATGGCTACACCTTC
V: TRBV6-1; size: .; D: .; J: TRBJ1-1; CDR3: CASTITGNTEAFF; DNA: TGTGCCAGCACCATTACGGGAAACACTGAAGCTTTCTTT
V: TRBV27; size: .; D: TRBD1; J: TRBJ2-5; CDR3: CASSLSGTGYQETQYF; DNA: TGTGCCAGCAGTCTATCCGGGACAGGGTACCAAGAGACCCAGTACTTC
V: TRBV18; size: .; D: TRBD1; J: TRBJ2-1; CDR3: CASSPRTGQGSYNEQFF; DNA: TGTGCCAGCTCACCTCGGACAGGGCAAGGATCCTACAATGAGCAGTTCTTC
V: TRBV9; size: .; D: .; J: TRBJ1-1; CDR3: CASSVGIYLNTEAFF; DNA: TGTGCCAGCAGCGTAGGCATCTACCTAAACACTGAAGCTTTCTTT
V: TRBV11-2; size: .; D: TRBD2; J: TRBJ2-1; CDR3: CASSLEQSGGYNEQFF; DNA: TGTGCCAGCAGCTTAGAACAGAGCGGGGGTTACAATGAGCAGTTCTTC
V: TRBV5-1; size: .; D: TRBD1; J: TRBJ2-1; CDR3: CASSLGRDRLYNEQFF; DNA: TGCGCCAGCAGCTTGGGGCGGGACAGGCTTTACAATGAGCAGTTCTTC
V: TRBV18; size: few; D: TRBD1; J: TRBJ1-5; CDR3: CASSPSTGAINQPQHF; DNA: TGTGCCAGCTCACCGTCTACAGGGGCAATCAATCAGCCCCAGCATTTT
V: TRBV2; size: .; D: TRBD1; J: TRBJ2-7; CDR3: CASSEGTGTLYEQYF; DNA: TGTGCCAGCAGTGAAGGGACAGGGACACTCTACGAGCAGTACTTC
V: TRBV28; size: .; D: .; J: TRBJ1-2; CDR3: CASSPSHYGYTF; DNA: TGTGCCAGCAGCCCCTCCCACTATGGCTACACCTTC
V: TRBV7-6; size: once; D: TRBD2; J: TRBJ2-5; CDR3: CASISRASGVQETQYF; DNA: TGTGCCAGCATAAGCAGGGCTAGCGGGGTCCAAGAGACCCAGTACTTC
V: TRBV5-1; size: once; D: .; J: TRBJ1-2; CDR3: CASSFSLQGNYGYTF; DNA: TGCGCCAGCAGCTTCTCTTTGCAGGGCAACTATGGCTACACCTTC
V: TRBV30; size: .; D: .; J: TRBJ1-1; CDR3: CAWSFMRGTEAFF; DNA: TGTGCCTGGAGTTTTATGAGAGGAACTGAAGCTTTCTTT
V: TRBV2; size: .; D: TRBD1; J: TRBJ2-2; CDR3: CASRGQVNTGELFF; DNA: TGTGCCAGCAGAGGACAGGTGAACACCGGGGAGCTGTTTTTT
V: TRBV6-5; size: .; D: TRBD2; J: TRBJ2-7; CDR3: CASSSRTSGKYEQYF; DNA: TGTGCCAGCAGTTCAAGGACTAGCGGGAAATACGAGCAGTACTTC
V: TRBV2; size: .; D: .; J: TRBJ2-2; CDR3: CASSEFGGAGTGELFF; DNA: TGTGCCAGCAGTGAATTTGGGGGCGCGGGCACCGGGGAGCTGTTTTTT
V: TRBV19; size: .; D: .; J: TRBJ1-5; CDR3: CASLQGPGSQGSQPQHF; DNA: TGTGCCAGTCTTCAGGGGCCCGGATCACAGGGTAGTCAGCCCCAGCATTTT
V: TRBV12-2; size: .; D: .; J: TRBJ2-2; CDR3: CASRLRTGAGELFF; DNA: TGTGCAAGTCGCTTAAGGACAGGGGCCGGGGAGCTGTTTTTT
V: TRBV10-3; size: .; D: TRBD2; J: TRBJ2-1; CDR3: CAAGDGWGTSGINEQFF; DNA: TGTGCCGCCGGGGACGGCTGGGGGACTAGCGGGATTAATGAGCAGTTCTTC
V: TRBV5-1; size: .; D: TRBD1; J: TRBJ2-1; CDR3: CASSRPLTGVGYNEQFF; DNA: TGCGCCAGCAGCAGGCCCCTGACAGGGGTGGGATACAATGAGCAGTTCTTC
V: TRBV19; size: .; D: .; J: TRBJ2-7; CDR3: CASSVGGALYEQYF; DNA: TGTGCCAGCTCGGTGGGCGGGGCACTATACGAGCAGTACTTC
V: TRBV6-1; size: .; D: TRBD2; J: TRBJ2-3; CDR3: CATTFDAGGTDTQYF; DNA: TGTGCCACTACATTCGACGCCGGGGGGACAGATACGCAGTATTTT
V: TRBV5-1; size: .; D: .; J: TRBJ2-7; CDR3: CASSVRLNSYEQYF; DNA: TGCGCCAGCAGCGTCCGACTAAACTCCTACGAGCAGTACTTC
V: TRBV7-8; size: .; D: TRBD2; J: TRBJ2-1; CDR3: CASSLLAGGPYNEQFF; DNA: TGTGCCAGCAGCCTGTTAGCGGGAGGGCCCTACAATGAGCAGTTCTTC
V: TRBV10-2; size: once; D: TRBD2; J: TRBJ2-1; CDR3: CASSDPTGTRGVEQFF; DNA: TGCGCCAGCAGCGACCCCACCGGGACTAGAGGCGTTGAGCAGTTCTTC
V: TRBV2; size: .; D: TRBD1; J: TRBJ1-4; CDR3: CASGGGQHNEKLFF; DNA: TGTGCCAGCGGAGGGGGACAGCATAATGAAAAACTGTTTTTT
V: TRBV7-2; size: .; D: .; J: TRBJ1-1; CDR3: CASSLALENTKAFF; DNA: TGTGCCAGCAGCTTAGCCCTCGAAAATACAAAAGCTTTCTTT
V: TRBV28; size: .; D: TRBD1; J: TRBJ2-3; CDR3: CASSSWPETGGADTQYF; DNA: TGTGCCAGCAGTTCCTGGCCTGAGACAGGGGGCGCAGATACGCAGTATTTT
V: TRBV30; size: .; D: TRBD2; J: TRBJ2-5; CDR3: CAWSVTSGGETQYF; DNA: TGTGCCTGGAGTGTGACTAGCGGGGGAGAGACCCAGTACTTC
V: TRBV27; size: .; D: TRBD2; J: TRBJ2-1; CDR3: CASSPLAGGNPGNEQFF; DNA: TGTGCCAGCAGTCCCTTAGCGGGAGGGAACCCCGGCAATGAGCAGTTCTTC
V: TRBV28; size: .; D: TRBD2; J: TRBJ2-7; CDR3: CASTSGDYSYEQYF; DNA: TGTGCCAGCACCTCCGGGGACTACTCCTACGAGCAGTACTTC
V: TRBV4-2; size: few; D: TRBD2; J: TRBJ2-1; CDR3: CASSQETLQREGEGYNEQFF; DNA: TGTGCCAGCAGCCAAGAAACACTCCAGCGGGAGGGGGAAGGGTACAATGAGCAGTTCTTC
V: TRBV10-3; size: once; D: .; J: TRBJ2-2; CDR3: CAISESTTRGELFF; DNA: TGTGCCATCAGTGAGTCGACTACCAGAGGGGAGCTGTTTTTT
V: TRBV27; size: .; D: TRBD1; J: TRBJ1-2; CDR3: CASSLRQGAPNYGYTF; DNA: TGTGCCAGCAGTTTACGACAGGGGGCGCCTAACTATGGCTACACCTTC
V: TRBV7-2; size: once; D: .; J: TRBJ2-5; CDR3: CASSAGPSSRQETQYF; DNA: TGTGCCAGCAGCGCAGGCCCTTCTAGCCGCCAAGAGACCCAGTACTTC
V: TRBV14; size: .; D: .; J: TRBJ2-1; CDR3: CASSQRQKNEQFF; DNA: TGTGCCAGCAGCCAGCGACAAAAGAATGAGCAGTTCTTC
V: TRBV5-1; size: .; D: TRBD2; J: TRBJ2-3; CDR3: CASSSGLAGVSTDTQYF; DNA: TGCGCCAGCAGCTCGGGACTAGCGGGAGTTAGCACAGATACGCAGTATTTT
V: TRBV7-9; size: .; D: TRBD2; J: TRBJ2-1; CDR3: CASSPAPGTRHNEQFF; DNA: TGTGCCAGCAGCCCCGCCCCCGGGACTAGGCACAATGAGCAGTTCTTC
V: TRBV28; size: .; D: .; J: TRBJ2-7; CDR3: CASSTHPTGDSWYEQYF; DNA: TGTGCCAGCAGCACCCATCCGACCGGGGACTCTTGGTACGAGCAGTACTTC
V: TRBV5-4; size: once; D: .; J: TRBJ2-7; CDR3: CASSSGTSEQYF; DNA: TGTGCCAGCAGCTCTGGGACAAGCGAGCAGTACTTC
V: TRBV27; size: .; D: TRBD1; J: TRBJ2-1; CDR3: CASSWNRGNEQFF; DNA: TGTGCCAGCAGTTGGAACAGGGGAAATGAGCAGTTCTTC
V: TRBV5-6; size: .; D: .; J: TRBJ2-7; CDR3: CASSSEQSSYEQYF; DNA: TGTGCCAGCAGCTCGGAGCAGAGCTCCTACGAGCAGTACTTC
V: TRBV10-2; size: .; D: TRBD2; J: TRBJ2-2; CDR3: CASRHRLAGGYTGELFF; DNA: TGCGCCAGCAGGCACCGACTAGCGGGAGGGTACACCGGGGAGCTGTTTTTT
V: TRBV7-2; size: .; D: TRBD2; J: TRBJ2-1; CDR3: CASSLALGTSGSYNEQFF; DNA: TGTGCCAGCAGCTTAGCGCTAGGGACTAGCGGGAGTTACAATGAGCAGTTCTTC
V: TRBV5-1; size: .; D: .; J: TRBJ2-7; CDR3: CASTPPSRQTYEQYF; DNA: TGCGCCAGCACCCCCCCGTCGCGGCAAACCTACGAGCAGTACTTC
V: TRBV5-1; size: .; D: .; J: TRBJ2-3; CDR3: CASSSGKSTDTQYF; DNA: TGCGCCAGCAGCTCCGGGAAGAGCACAGATACGCAGTATTTT
V: TRBV10-3; size: .; D: TRBD2; J: TRBJ2-3; CDR3: CAISSTSGSPDTQYF; DNA: TGTGCCATCAGTTCGACTAGCGGGAGCCCAGATACGCAGTATTTT
V: TRBV5-1; size: .; D: TRBD2; J: TRBJ2-5; CDR3: CASSLRASGRSETQYF; DNA: TGCGCCAGCAGCTTGAGGGCTAGCGGGAGATCAGAGACCCAGTACTTC
V: TRBV27; size: .; D: .; J: TRBJ1-1; CDR3: CASMRKNTEAFF; DNA: TGTGCCAGCATGCGGAAGAACACTGAAGCTTTCTTT